What follows are 10 T cell receptor beta chains derived from one specimen sequenced in a study of blood T cells in healthy people across ages. A sample-barcoded 5' primer and a J-beta primer mix were used in a second PCR of about 7 to 12 cycles. TCRdb re-called the 5' RACE reads with MiXCR, one entry per CDR3 protein. The sample shows about 1.6 million distinct CDR3 sequences, about 31% of them seen only once. The sample was blood. These receptors all stem from a woman in her 30s in good health.

The chain employs TRBV18 and TRBJ1-2; tentative D call: TRBD1 (6 bases). The CDR3 extends over 14 amino acids. Germline V gives CDR1 KGHSH, CDR2 LQKENI. Trimming removed 3 bases from V and 3 bases from J, with 11 bases in between. The DNA for the CDR3 is TGTGCCAGCTCACCCCCCGGACAGTACTATGGCTACACCTTC. Amino acid sequence: CASSPPGQYYGYTF.

This clonotype was detected a few times. This chain connects TRBV15 to TRBJ2-7; the D call may be TRBD1 or TRBD2 (5 bases each). Trimming removed 0 bases from V and 2 bases from J, with 11 bases in between. This CDR3 contains 15 residues. Germline values: CDR1 LNHNV, CDR2 YYDKDF (reference sequence). In nucleotides, the CDR3 is TGTGCCACCAGCAGAGAGGGACCAATAACCTACGAGCAGTACTTC. Its translation is CATSREGPITYEQYF.

For this clonotype: A much larger clonotype is one base distant, so this may be a read error. As the CDR3 is not closed by the conserved phenylalanine or tryptophan, this likely results from a read error. This sequence joins TRBV7-2 and TRBJ2-3; D gene ambiguous. With 5 bases removed from V and 2 bases from J, the gap between germline ends came to 11 bases. Per germline, CDR1 SGHTA and CDR2 FQGNSA. The CDR3 is 14 residues long. CDR3 nucleotide sequence: TGTGCCAGCAGCCCAGGCCTCTTCACAGATACGCAGTATTAT. Translated: CASSPGLFTDTQYY.

This clonotype showed up many times. The V and J genes are TRBV7-9 and TRBJ2-7; the D is unclear. Trimming pared 4 bases from V and 8 bases from J, leaving 18 bases between. CDR1 and CDR2 from the germline V gene are SEHNR and FQNEAQ (reference sequence). The CDR3 extends over 14 amino acids. The DNA of the CDR3 is TGTGCCAGCAGCTCAACCCTGATTAATACGAAGCAGTACTTC. Translating it yields CASSSTLINTKQYF.

In its sample, this clonotype was seen a few times. J is TRBJ1-2 and V is TRBV9; D may be TRBD1 (5 bases). CDR1 SGDLS and CDR2 YYNGEE come from the germline V gene. V dropped 3 bases and J dropped 4 bases, with 13 bases sitting between them. The CDR3 length is 14 residues. The CDR3 sequence is CASSAQGTFYGYTF. The CDR3 DNA is TGTGCCAGCAGCGCCCAAGGGACCTTCTATGGCTACACCTTC.

This chain connects TRBV9 to TRBJ1-4; 10 positions match TRBD1. From germline, CDR1 is SGDLS and CDR2 YYNGEE. The V gene end was trimmed by 4 bases and the J gene end by 6 bases; junction bases not matched to a gene: 6. CDR3 length: 15 amino acids. This chain's CDR3 is CASSPSGTGDEKLFF. The CDR3 DNA reads TGTGCCAGCAGCCCTTCCGGGACAGGGGATGAAAAACTGTTTTTT.

This clonotype occurred once. The chain couples TRBV2 to TRBJ1-2, with D uncertain. CDR1 and CDR2 (germline): SNHLY, FYNNEI. The V end lost 8 bases, the J end lost 5 bases, and 9 bases lay between the germline ends. The CDR3 length is 11 residues. CDR3 DNA: TGTGCCAGCGCGGACCGGTATGGCTACACCTTC. Protein sequence: CASADRYGYTF.

The chain combines TRBV2 with TRBJ1-2; 10 bases are a match to TRBD1. J gave up 7 bases and V 5 bases, and 4 bases lay outside the gene matches. This CDR3 region has 13 residues. Germline V gene data show CDR1 as SNHLY and CDR2 as FYNNEI. As DNA, the CDR3 is TGTGCCAGCAGTCGGACAGGGGGGTTTGGCTACACCTTC. It codes for CASSRTGGFGYTF.

This clonotype was detected ten times or more. The chain carries TRBV7-9 and TRBJ1-2; a weak D match, TRBD1 (6 bases). Germline V CDR1 and CDR2: SEHNR, FQNEAQ (reference sequence). This CDR3 has 12 residues. Trimming took 5 bases from V and 2 from J, leaving 6 bases between them. CDR3 in DNA: TGTGCCAGCAGCACAGGGAACTATGGCTACACCTTC. This sequence encodes CASSTGNYGYTF. The complete variable domain, with remaining parts taken from reference TRBV7-9 and TRBJ1-2, reads DTGVSQNPRHKITKRGQNVTFRCDPISEHNRLYWYRQTLGQGPEFLTYFQNEAQLEKSRLLSDRFSAERPKGSFSTLEIQRTEQGDSAMYLCASSTGNYGYTFGSGTRLTVV.

This clonotype was counted a few times. The gene calls are TRBV28 and TRBJ1-1; 9 positions agree with TRBD1. The germline CDR1 and CDR2 sequences are MDHEN and SYDVKM. CDR3 length: 16 residues. V dropped 7 bases and J dropped 1; count of bases not matched to a gene: 10. Here the CDR3 DNA reads TGTGCCAGCACCCAGGGTCCGGGACAGGGGAACACTGAAGCTTTCTTT. Translated, it gives CASTQGPGQGNTEAFF.